One and the same sample provided the 21 T cell receptor beta chains below, sequenced in a study of Ad26.COV2.S vaccination and SARS-CoV-2 variants (dated by TCRdb to about 2021). Preparation of the library involved the immunoSEQ multiplex PCR assay. TCRdb carries this immuneACCESS record with in-frame sequences only. Its versions omit some clonotypes, under half of them owing to an unresolved V gene in the studies checked, with the rest unexplained. The sample yields around 350,000 clones; roughly 84% were counted once. The ten largest clones take up 3% to 4% of the sample. This specimen's treatment or condition label, per the study, means: roughly 19 received Ad26.COV2.S at low or high dose, single or two shots; 5 received placebo; per-sample allocation not given. Repertoires of vaccine and placebo recipients were sequenced from samples taken on day 63 after the first injection. The material was peripheral blood, obtained in a trial of Ad26.COV2.S vaccine versus placebo. These receptors all stem from a person between 18 and 60 years old who received the Ad26.COV2.S COVID-19 vaccine or a placebo.

The table lists this clone with a count of one. The V call is TRBV9, the J call TRBJ2-7; 8 bases are a match to TRBD2. The CDR3 runs 14 residues. The junction had 10 bases not matched to a gene; V was cut back by 4 bases and J by 7 bases. Per germline, CDR1 SGDLS and CDR2 YYNGEE. The CDR3 DNA reads TGTGCCAGCAGCCCACGGACTAGCCCGGGTGAGCAGTACTTC. It specifies CASSPRTSPGEQYF.

V usage is TRBV6-6 and J usage is TRBJ1-3; D is unclear. Trimming pared 2 bases from V and 0 bases from J, leaving 11 bases between. Germline CDR1 is MNHNY and CDR2 is SVGAGI (reference sequence). The CDR3 consists of 16 residues. The CDR3 nucleotides are TGTGCCAGCAGTTACGGGCGGCGGGACTCTGGAAACACCATATATTTT. It is translated as CASSYGRRDSGNTIYF.

The chain is built from TRBV20-1 and TRBJ1-4; weak D call: TRBD1 (5 bases). Germline CDR1 DFQATT, CDR2 SNEGSKA (reference sequence). Trimming cost V 3 bases and J 5 bases, with 16 bases left between them. The CDR3 runs 15 residues. DNA of the CDR3: TGCAGTGCTAGTTGGGCCTGGGGGGGGAATGAAAAACTGTTTTTT. Amino acid sequence: CSASWAWGGNEKLFF.

This rearrangement joins TRBV7-9 to TRBJ1-4; the match to TRBD1 covers 7 bases. Trimming cost V 8 bases and J 5 bases; bases outside gene matches: 14. Looked up from germline, CDR1 is SEHNR and CDR2 is FQNEAQ (reference sequence). The CDR3 has 16 residues. The CDR3 reads CASETIQGNFNEKLFF. Written as DNA, the CDR3 is TGTGCCAGCGAGACAATACAGGGGAATTTCAATGAAAAACTGTTTTTT.

The chain combines TRBV10-2 with TRBJ1-5; the D gene is possibly TRBD1 (5 bases). Per germline, CDR1 WSHSY and CDR2 SAAADI. This CDR3 has 14 amino acids. Trimming took off 6 bases at V and 0 bases at J, with 9 bases between the two ends. CDR3 nucleotides: TGCGCCAGCAGGGGGACGGATAGCAATCAGCCCCAGCATTTT. It yields the protein CASRGTDSNQPQHF.

The rearrangement links TRBV6-2 or TRBV6-3 to TRBJ1-5, with a tentative D call TRBD1 (6 bases). Germline V CDR1 and CDR2: MNHEY, SVGEGT. Between the trimmed V and J ends, which lost 7 bases and 4 bases, there was a span of 20 bases. The CDR3 is made up of 16 amino acids. The CDR3 protein is CASNYHQGLGNQPQHF. In DNA form, the CDR3 reads TGTGCCAGCAATTATCACCAGGGGCTGGGGAATCAGCCCCAGCATTTT.

V is TRBV5-1 and J is TRBJ2-5; TRBD2 matches 7 bases. This CDR3 has 13 residues. Germline CDR1 SGHRS, CDR2 YFSETQ. The junction had 2 bases not matched to a gene; V was cut back by 1 base and J by 5 bases. CDR3 residues: CASSLWEGETQYF. The DNA of the CDR3 is TGCGCCAGCAGCTTGTGGGAGGGGGAGACCCAGTACTTC.

The CDR3 reads CASSLGQKPFNSPLHF. As DNA, the CDR3 is TGTGCCAGCAGCTTGGGACAGAAACCGTTTAATTCACCCCTCCACTTT. The chain employs TRBV5-6 and TRBJ1-6, with a possible D match to TRBD1 (5 bases). Germline-derived CDR1 and CDR2 are SGHDT and YYEEEE. Trimming shortened V by 0 bases and J by 6 bases, and 13 bases separated the two germline ends. The CDR3 is 16 amino acids. The full variable domain, rest sourced from reference TRBV5-6 and TRBJ1-6, is DAGVTQSPTHLIKTRGQQVTLRCSPKSGHDTVSWYQQALGQGPQFIFQYYEEEERQRGNFPDRFSGHQFPNYSSELNVNALLLGDSALYLCASSLGQKPFNSPLHFGNGTRLTVT.

V usage is TRBV5-1 and J usage is TRBJ2-1, with D tentatively TRBD2 (5 bases). The V gene's germline CDR1 is SGHRS and CDR2 YFSETQ. The CDR3 runs 12 residues. V shed 4 bases and J shed 9 bases, with 11 bases lying between them. The CDR3 coding sequence is TGCGCCAGCAGCAGGACTGCCGGTGAGCAGTTCTTC. It is translated as CASSRTAGEQFF.

The J gene is TRBJ2-7, the V gene TRBV3-1 (or the pseudogene TRBV3-2); 8 nucleotides line up with TRBD2. Germline CDR1 is LGHDT and CDR2 is YNNKEL (reference sequence). The CDR3 has 14 amino acids. Trimming cost V 4 bases and J 3 bases; bases outside gene matches: 5. CDR3 sequence (DNA): TGTGCCAGCAGCCTGGGACTAGACGTCTACGAGCAGTACTTC. Translating gives CASSLGLDVYEQYF.

The chain recombines TRBV2 with TRBJ1-4; D uncertain. Between the trimmed V and J ends, which lost 4 bases and 7 bases, there was a span of 10 bases. CDR1 is SNHLY, CDR2 FYNNEI, per germline. CDR3 length: 13 amino acids. CDR3 amino acids: CASSVEGTEKLFF. The CDR3 DNA follows: TGTGCCAGCAGTGTCGAAGGAACTGAAAAACTGTTTTTT.

This chain connects TRBV6-2 or TRBV6-3 to TRBJ2-3; 10 bases line up with TRBD2. Germline CDR1 MNHEY, CDR2 SVGEGT. The V segment lost 6 bases and the J segment 5 bases; nucleotides outside the gene matches: 5. The CDR3 loop spans 14 amino acids. This chain's CDR3 is CASSTLAGRDTQYF. The CDR3, as DNA: TGTGCCAGCAGCACACTAGCGGGAAGAGATACGCAGTATTTT.

The J gene is TRBJ2-4, the V gene TRBV6-4; 12 bases fit TRBD1. Trimming at V came to 3 bases and at J to 9 bases, leaving 3 bases not matched to a gene. Germline values: CDR1 MRHNA, CDR2 SNTAGT. The CDR3 is 14 amino acids. The CDR3 is CASSEGQGASIQYF. The DNA for the CDR3 is TGTGCCAGCAGTGAGGGACAGGGGGCTTCCATTCAGTACTTC.

The V call is TRBV27, the J call TRBJ2-1; D perhaps matches TRBD1 (5 bases). The CDR3 spans 16 residues. With 5 bases removed from V and 7 bases from J, the gap between germline ends came to 21 bases. Germline assignment: CDR1 MNHEY and CDR2 SMNVEV (reference sequence). As DNA, the CDR3 is TGTGCCAGCAGTCCTCCTGGAAGGGGTTTTGGGAATGAGCAGTTCTTC. Translated: CASSPPGRGFGNEQFF.

The V and J genes are TRBV6-5 and TRBJ2-7; maybe TRBD2 (6 bases). The CDR3 has 14 amino acids. Germline V lookup: CDR1 MNHEY, CDR2 SVGAGI. V was cut by 4 bases and J by 2 bases, with 12 bases left in between. The CDR3 reads CASSSPGSAYEQYF. The CDR3 DNA follows: TGTGCCAGCAGTTCTCCCGGGAGTGCCTACGAGCAGTACTTC.

The J gene is TRBJ1-2, the V gene TRBV20-1, with D possibly matching TRBD1 (6 bases). V shed 2 bases and J shed 6 bases, with 7 bases lying between them. Germline V gives CDR1 DFQATT, CDR2 SNEGSKA (reference sequence). The CDR3 extends over 11 amino acids. CDR3 bases: TGCAGTGCTAGATCAGGGGATGGCTACACCTTC. It encodes CSARSGDGYTF.

This clone has a single count. The V call is TRBV6-6, the J call TRBJ1-2; 7 bases line up with TRBD1. Germline trimming cut 6 bases from V and 3 bases from J; bases unmatched to any gene: 22. This CDR3 has 19 residues. In germline, CDR1 is MNHNY, CDR2 SVGAGI (reference sequence). The CDR3 sequence is CASSRSLFTGDILDYGYTF. The DNA for the CDR3 is TGTGCCAGCAGCCGATCCCTCTTTACAGGGGATATCCTTGACTATGGCTACACCTTC.

The rearrangement joins TRBV15 to TRBJ1-2; a possible D gene is TRBD1 (5 bases). The CDR3 sequence is 15 residues long. Germline assignment: CDR1 LNHNV and CDR2 YYDKDF (reference sequence). The V gene lost 4 bases and the J gene lost 2 bases, with 14 bases spanning the gap. CDR3 sequence: CATSTREKGNYGYTF. CDR3 coding DNA: TGTGCCACCAGCACCCGCGAGAAGGGGAACTATGGCTACACCTTC.

The gene calls are TRBV28 and TRBJ2-7; D may match TRBD1 or TRBD2 (5 bases each). Germline CDR1 MDHEN, CDR2 SYDVKM. V was pared by 6 bases and J by 2 bases, with 14 bases between. The CDR3 is 14 residues long. The CDR3 spells CASSPPGPTYEQYF. In nucleotides, the CDR3 is TGTGCCAGCAGCCCGCCGGGGCCGACCTACGAGCAGTACTTC.

The chain has TRBV9 and TRBJ2-3; 9 bases fit TRBD2. Unmatched junction bases numbered 8, after V lost 0 bases and J lost 3 bases. This CDR3 region has 17 residues. From germline, CDR1 is SGDLS and CDR2 YYNGEE. CDR3 sequence (DNA): TGTGCCAGCAGCGTAGAAGGCGGGGGGGCACTTACAGATACGCAGTATTTT. Its protein is CASSVEGGGALTDTQYF. Full variable domain (rest looked up from reference TRBV9 and TRBJ2-3): DSGVTQTPKHLITATGQRVTLRCSPRSGDLSVYWYQQSLDQGLQFLIQYYNGEERAKGNILERFSAQQFPDLHSELNLSSLELGDSALYFCASSVEGGGALTDTQYFGPGTRLTVL.

CDR3 sequence: CATRQEISSGANVLTF. The CDR3, as DNA: TGTGCCACACGACAGGAAATTAGCTCTGGGGCCAACGTCCTGACTTTC. V and J are TRBV10-3 and TRBJ2-6; TRBD1 might be the D (6 bases). V was cut by 10 bases and J by 0 bases, with 16 bases left in between. The CDR3 runs 16 residues. In germline, CDR1 is ENHRY, CDR2 SYGVKD.